The clone carrying this T cell receptor beta chain is a singleton in its sample. No antigen is known for it. These data are taken from a study of T cell responses to AZD1222 COVID-19 vaccine. Study-wide results and limits: Repertoires were obtained solely post-peak T cell response. Donor demographics were predominantly white British with a female majority; clonal diversity may be underestimated.

Sequenced by immunoSEQ multiplex PCR; TCRdb stores in-frame clones only, minus some. The profile shows 180,000 or so clones, about 94% of them singletons. The analysis combined second doses at about 4 or about 12 weeks. Germline CDR1 MNHEY, CDR2 SVGAGI. With 10 bases removed from V and 4 bases from J, the gap between germline ends came to 19 bases. The CDR3 extends over 14 amino acids. V and J are TRBV6-5 and TRBJ1-1, with D perhaps TRBD1 (5 bases). Sequenced here: peripheral blood, sampled 28 days after the second AZD1222 dose. The clonotype comes from an adult who received the AZD1222 COVID-19 vaccine. In nucleotides, the CDR3 is TGTGCCACTGTAAGATTCCAGGGTAGCACTGAAGCTTTCTTT. It codes for CATVRFQGSTEAFF.